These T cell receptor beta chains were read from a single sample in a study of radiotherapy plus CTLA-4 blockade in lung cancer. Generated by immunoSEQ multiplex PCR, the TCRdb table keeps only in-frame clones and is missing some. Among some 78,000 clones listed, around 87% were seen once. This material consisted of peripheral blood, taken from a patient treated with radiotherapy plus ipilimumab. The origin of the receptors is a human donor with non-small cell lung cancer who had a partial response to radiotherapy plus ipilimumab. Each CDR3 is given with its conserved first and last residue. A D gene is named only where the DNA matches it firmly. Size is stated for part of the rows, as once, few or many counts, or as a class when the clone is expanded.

CDR3 DNA: TGCGCCAGCAGGGTGAGGGACATCACCTCCTACAATGAGCAGTTCTTC
CDR3 protein: CASRVRDITSYNEQFF
D gene: .
J gene: TRBJ2-1
clone size: .
V gene: TRBV5-1

CDR3 DNA: TGTGCCAGCAGCTCGGGACAGTCTAGCACAGATACGCAGTATTTT
CDR3 protein: CASSSGQSSTDTQYF
D gene: TRBD1
J gene: TRBJ2-3
clone size: .
V gene: TRBV5-8

CDR3 DNA: TGTGCCAACCTAAGGAACACCGGGGAGCTGTTTTTT
CDR3 protein: CANLRNTGELFF
D gene: .
J gene: TRBJ2-2
clone size: .
V gene: TRBV2

CDR3 DNA: TGTGCCAGCTCACAAGGACAGGATGATTCACCCCTCCACTTT
CDR3 protein: CASSQGQDDSPLHF
D gene: TRBD1
J gene: TRBJ1-6
clone size: once
V gene: TRBV18

CDR3 DNA: TGTGCCAGCAGTTACTTGCCAGGGGCCGAGCAGTTCTTC
CDR3 protein: CASSYLPGAEQFF
D gene: .
J gene: TRBJ2-1
clone size: .
V gene: TRBV6-5

CDR3 DNA: TGTGCCAGCAGCCAAGAAACCGGCGGGAATTCACCCCTCCACTTT
CDR3 protein: CASSQETGGNSPLHF
D gene: .
J gene: TRBJ1-6
clone size: .
V gene: TRBV4-2

CDR3 DNA: TGCAGCGTTGTCCCGGACTCGGTCCCGGGGAATGAGCAGTTCTTC
CDR3 protein: CSVVPDSVPGNEQFF
D gene: .
J gene: TRBJ2-1
clone size: .
V gene: TRBV29-1

CDR3 DNA: TGTGCCAGCAGATTTCATGGGGAGGGGGCTGAAGCTTTCTTT
CDR3 protein: CASRFHGEGAEAFF
D gene: .
J gene: TRBJ1-1
clone size: .
V gene: TRBV6-5

CDR3 DNA: TGTGCCAGTAGTATTGGAGCTAACTATGGCTACACCTTC
CDR3 protein: CASSIGANYGYTF
D gene: .
J gene: TRBJ1-2
clone size: once
V gene: TRBV19

CDR3 DNA: TGTGCCAGCAGTTTATCCGGGGCAACTAATGAAAAACTGTTTTTT
CDR3 protein: CASSLSGATNEKLFF
D gene: .
J gene: TRBJ1-4
clone size: .
V gene: TRBV28

CDR3 DNA: TGTGCCAGCAGTCCCCCTACGAGAAACACTGAAGCTTTCTTT
CDR3 protein: CASSPPTRNTEAFF
D gene: .
J gene: TRBJ1-1
clone size: .
V gene: TRBV28

CDR3 DNA: TGTGCCAGCAGTGACGAGTTCGGGGGAAGAGGTGAACAGTTCTTC
CDR3 protein: CASSDEFGGRGEQFF
D gene: .
J gene: TRBJ2-1
clone size: .
V gene: TRBV6-4

CDR3 DNA: TGCGCCAGCAGCTCCCTAATGAGGGGGACGAACACCGGGGAGCTGTTTTTT
CDR3 protein: CASSSLMRGTNTGELFF
D gene: .
J gene: TRBJ2-2
clone size: .
V gene: TRBV5-1

CDR3 DNA: TGTGCCACCAGCAGGGTCCCGAGGACAGACCGGGAGACCCAGTACTTC
CDR3 protein: CATSRVPRTDRETQYF
D gene: .
J gene: TRBJ2-5
clone size: .
V gene: TRBV15

CDR3 DNA: TGTGCCAGCAGTCCCGGGGGTTTCGGAAACATTCAGTACTTC
CDR3 protein: CASSPGGFGNIQYF
D gene: .
J gene: TRBJ2-4
clone size: .
V gene: TRBV5-4

CDR3 DNA: TGTGCCAGCAGTCAGATGTTCGATACGCAGTATTTT
CDR3 protein: CASSQMFDTQYF
D gene: .
J gene: TRBJ2-3
clone size: .
V gene: TRBV28

CDR3 DNA: TGTGCCAGCTCACCACGGCTAGCGGGACTGTCGGACAATGAGCAGTTCTTC
CDR3 protein: CASSPRLAGLSDNEQFF
D gene: TRBD2
J gene: TRBJ2-1
clone size: .
V gene: TRBV18

CDR3 DNA: TGTGCCTGCCAACCCAGGTCCTACTACGAGCAGTACTTC
CDR3 protein: CACQPRSYYEQYF
D gene: .
J gene: TRBJ2-7
clone size: .
V gene: TRBV30

CDR3 DNA: TGTGCCAGTAGTAGGGAGGGAGGGGCAAGCAATCAGCCCCAGCATTTT
CDR3 protein: CASSREGGASNQPQHF
D gene: .
J gene: TRBJ1-5
clone size: .
V gene: TRBV19

CDR3 DNA: TGTGCCAGTAGTATAGTTAGTCCGCTCGACAATGAGCAGTTCTTC
CDR3 protein: CASSIVSPLDNEQFF
D gene: .
J gene: TRBJ2-1
clone size: .
V gene: TRBV19

CDR3 DNA: TGTGCCAGCGAACTAGCGCCTAGCACAGATACGCAGTATTTT
CDR3 protein: CASELAPSTDTQYF
D gene: TRBD2
J gene: TRBJ2-3
clone size: .
V gene: TRBV9

CDR3 DNA: TGTGCCACCAGCAGCAACTGGGGGCAGAGGGGCTACACCTTC
CDR3 protein: CATSSNWGQRGYTF
D gene: .
J gene: TRBJ1-2
clone size: .
V gene: TRBV15

CDR3 DNA: TGTGCCAGCAGTATCCCGGGACAAAGGGTGACTGAAGCTTTCTTT
CDR3 protein: CASSIPGQRVTEAFF
D gene: .
J gene: TRBJ1-1
clone size: .
V gene: TRBV28

CDR3 DNA: TGTGCCAGCAGCAACCTGAGGGGGTCCGACTATGGCTACACCTTC
CDR3 protein: CASSNLRGSDYGYTF
D gene: .
J gene: TRBJ1-2
clone size: once
V gene: TRBV5-5

CDR3 DNA: TGTGCCAGCAGCCTAGGGGGAGGGGTCCGCGGGGAGACCCAGTACTTC
CDR3 protein: CASSLGGGVRGETQYF
D gene: .
J gene: TRBJ2-5
clone size: .
V gene: TRBV7-2